This TCR beta chain originates from a study of blood T cell repertoires in COVID-19. Study at large: Specimens from acute and convalescent COVID-19 originated in the United States, Italy and Spain. The cDNA or gDNA used as material had been derived from T cells, B-cell-depleted T cells, or PBMCs.

The V gene end was trimmed by 6 bases and the J gene end by 0 bases; junction bases not matched to a gene: 4. Germline loops: CDR1 MGHDK, CDR2 SYGVNS. There are 18 residues in the CDR3. As processed by the authors: The authors estimated nucleated cell counts from reference gene primer amplification. Here immunoSEQ multiplex PCR was the method, and the copy in TCRdb shows in-frame clones only, minus some. That table furnishes V, J and clone size, whereas the DNA furnished D and trimming. The profile shows a few hundred thousand clones, roughly 85% of them singletons. The gene calls are TRBV25-1 and TRBJ2-2, with TRBD2 matching 16 bases. The specimen was peripheral blood. The sequence was collected from an elderly woman with acute or convalescent COVID-19. CDR3 sequence: CASRTGTSGGANTGELFF. The CDR3 nucleotides read TGTGCCAGCAGAACCGGGACTAGCGGGGGGGCGAACACCGGGGAGCTGTTTTTT.